This T cell receptor (beta chain) was sequenced during a study of T cell repertoires in ileal Crohn's disease. Study summary: Around 40% were active smokers at surgery; median disease duration was approximately 8.5 years. Surgery for a complication: stricturing in 61%, penetrating in 39%.

On this clone: What it binds is unknown.

Germline V gene lookup returns CDR1 SGDLS and CDR2 YYNGEE. Trimming removed 0 bases at V and 5 bases at J, with 14 bases between. This CDR3 spans 15 amino acids. Profiling relied on immunoSEQ multiplex PCR, and the TCRdb table lists in-frame clones only, not all of them. The data hold about 6,600 clones, with roughly 78% observed a single time. Notes on the study in general: Clonality above 26.8% at surgery always came with endoscopic recurrence.

Eligibility required adulthood, ileal or ileocolonic Crohn's disease and indicated ileocolonic resection. This clonotype was obtained from an adult with Crohn's disease. The chain recombines TRBV9 with TRBJ2-5, with D maybe TRBD2 (5 bases). Sequencing was carried out using ileal tissue. The CDR3 region has the DNA TGTGCCAGCAGCGTAGGAGACTATCAAGACGAGACCCAGTACTTC. It is translated as CASSVGDYQDETQYF.